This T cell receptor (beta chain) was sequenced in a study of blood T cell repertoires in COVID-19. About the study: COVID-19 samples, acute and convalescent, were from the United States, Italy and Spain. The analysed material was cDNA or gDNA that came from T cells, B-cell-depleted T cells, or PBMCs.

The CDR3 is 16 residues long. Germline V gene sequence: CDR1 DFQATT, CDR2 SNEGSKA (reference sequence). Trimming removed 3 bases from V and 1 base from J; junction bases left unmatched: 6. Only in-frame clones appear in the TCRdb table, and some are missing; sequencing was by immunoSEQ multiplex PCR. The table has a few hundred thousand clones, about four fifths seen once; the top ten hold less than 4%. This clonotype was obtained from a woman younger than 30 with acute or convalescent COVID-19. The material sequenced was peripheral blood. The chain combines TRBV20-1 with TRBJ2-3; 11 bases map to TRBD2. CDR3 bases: TGCAGTGCTAGTATCCTAGCGGGAGGCCGCACAGATACGCAGTATTTT. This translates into CSASILAGGRTDTQYF.